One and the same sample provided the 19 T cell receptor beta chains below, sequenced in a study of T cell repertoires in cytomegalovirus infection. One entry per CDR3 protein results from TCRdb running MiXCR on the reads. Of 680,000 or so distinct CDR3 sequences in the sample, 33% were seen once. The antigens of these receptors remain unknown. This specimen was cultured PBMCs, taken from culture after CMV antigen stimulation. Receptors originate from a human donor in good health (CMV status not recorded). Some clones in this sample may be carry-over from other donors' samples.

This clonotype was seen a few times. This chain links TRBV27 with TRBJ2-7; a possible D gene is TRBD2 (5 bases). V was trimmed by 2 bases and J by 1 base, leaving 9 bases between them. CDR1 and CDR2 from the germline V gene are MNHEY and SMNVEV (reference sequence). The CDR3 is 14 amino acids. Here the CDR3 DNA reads TGTGCCAGCAGTTTAAACGGAGGATCCTACGAGCAGTACTTC. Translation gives CASSLNGGSYEQYF.

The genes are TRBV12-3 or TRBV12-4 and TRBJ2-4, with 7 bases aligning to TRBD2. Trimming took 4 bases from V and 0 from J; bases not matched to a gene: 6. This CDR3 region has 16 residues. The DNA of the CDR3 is TGTGCCAGCAGTTACCAGCGGGGATTAGCCAAAAACATTCAGTACTTC. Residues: CASSYQRGLAKNIQYF.

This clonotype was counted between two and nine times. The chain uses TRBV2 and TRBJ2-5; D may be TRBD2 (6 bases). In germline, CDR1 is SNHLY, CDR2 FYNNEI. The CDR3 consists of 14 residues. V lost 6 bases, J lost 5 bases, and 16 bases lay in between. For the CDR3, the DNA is TGTGCCAGCAGCGCCGGGACTCGAAGGGAGACCCAGTACTTC. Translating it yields CASSAGTRRETQYF.

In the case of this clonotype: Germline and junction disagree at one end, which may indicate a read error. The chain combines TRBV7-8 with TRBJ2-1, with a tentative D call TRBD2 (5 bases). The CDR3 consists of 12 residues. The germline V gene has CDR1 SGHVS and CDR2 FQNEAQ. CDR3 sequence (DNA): TGTGTCAGCAGCGGACTCCCCAATGAGCAGTTCTTC. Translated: CVSSGLPNEQFF.

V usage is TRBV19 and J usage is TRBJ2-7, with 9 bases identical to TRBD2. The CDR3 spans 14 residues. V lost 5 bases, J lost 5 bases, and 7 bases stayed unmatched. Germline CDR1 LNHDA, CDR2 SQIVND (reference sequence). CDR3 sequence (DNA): TGTGCCAGTAGTTATACGGGACTAGCAAACGAGCAGTACTTC. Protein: CASSYTGLANEQYF.

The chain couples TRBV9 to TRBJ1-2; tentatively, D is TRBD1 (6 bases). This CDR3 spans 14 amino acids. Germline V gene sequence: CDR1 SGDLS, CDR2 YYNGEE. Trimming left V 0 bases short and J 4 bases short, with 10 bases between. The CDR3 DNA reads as TGTGCCAGCAGCGTAGGAGGGGGGATCTATGGCTACACCTTC. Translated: CASSVGGGIYGYTF.

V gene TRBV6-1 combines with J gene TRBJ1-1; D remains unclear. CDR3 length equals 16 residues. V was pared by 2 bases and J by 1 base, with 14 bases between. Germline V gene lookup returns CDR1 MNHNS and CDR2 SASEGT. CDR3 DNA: TGTGCCAGCAGTGAATTGGGGTGGGGTGGGAACACTGAAGCTTTCTTT. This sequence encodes CASSELGWGGNTEAFF.

CDR3 in DNA: TGTGCCAGCTGTGCCGGGGCAGCCCCTAACTATGGCTACACCTTC. It encodes CASCAGAAPNYGYTF. This chain joins TRBV28 and TRBJ1-2; TRBD1 is a possible D gene (5 bases). Germline CDR1 and CDR2: MDHEN and SYDVKM. The CDR3 is 15 amino acids. The V end lost 8 bases, the J end lost 0 bases, and 16 bases lay between the germline ends.

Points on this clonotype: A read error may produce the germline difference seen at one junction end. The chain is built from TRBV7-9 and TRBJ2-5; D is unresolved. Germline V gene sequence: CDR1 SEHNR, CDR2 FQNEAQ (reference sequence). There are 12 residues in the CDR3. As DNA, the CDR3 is TGTGCCAGCACCGACTGGCAAGAGACCCGGTACTTC. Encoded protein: CASTDWQETRYF.

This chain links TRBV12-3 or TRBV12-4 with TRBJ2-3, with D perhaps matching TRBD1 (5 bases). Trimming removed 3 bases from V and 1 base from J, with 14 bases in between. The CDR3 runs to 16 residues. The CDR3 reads CASSFTTAFRTDTQYF. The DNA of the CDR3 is TGTGCCAGCAGTTTTACGACAGCCTTTCGCACAGATACGCAGTATTTT.

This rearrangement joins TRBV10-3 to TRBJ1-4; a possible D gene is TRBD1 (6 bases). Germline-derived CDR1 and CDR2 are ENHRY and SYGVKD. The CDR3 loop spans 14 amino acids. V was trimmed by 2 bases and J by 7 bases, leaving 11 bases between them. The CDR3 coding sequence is TGTGCCATCAGTGAGAACAGCAGGGGTGAAAAACTGTTTTTT. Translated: CAISENSRGEKLFF.

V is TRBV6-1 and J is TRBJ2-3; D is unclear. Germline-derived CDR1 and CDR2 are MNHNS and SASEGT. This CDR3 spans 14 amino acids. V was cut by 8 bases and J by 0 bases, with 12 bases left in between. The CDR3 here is CASQRTVSTDTQYF. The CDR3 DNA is TGTGCCAGCCAGAGGACGGTTAGCACAGATACGCAGTATTTT.

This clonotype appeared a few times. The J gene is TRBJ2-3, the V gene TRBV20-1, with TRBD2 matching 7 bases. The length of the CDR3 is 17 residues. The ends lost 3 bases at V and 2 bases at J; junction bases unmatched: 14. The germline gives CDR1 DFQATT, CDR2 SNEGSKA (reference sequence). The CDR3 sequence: CSASQELALAATDTQYF. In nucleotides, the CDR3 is TGCAGTGCTAGTCAGGAACTAGCGCTAGCGGCCACAGATACGCAGTATTTT.

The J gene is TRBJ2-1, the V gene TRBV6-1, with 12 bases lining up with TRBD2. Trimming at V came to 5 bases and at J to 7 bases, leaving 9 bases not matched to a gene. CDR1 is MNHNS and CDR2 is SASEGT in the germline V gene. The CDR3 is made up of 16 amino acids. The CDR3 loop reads CASSTTLAGGGNEQFF. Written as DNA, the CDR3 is TGTGCCAGCAGTACGACACTAGCGGGAGGTGGGAATGAGCAGTTCTTC.

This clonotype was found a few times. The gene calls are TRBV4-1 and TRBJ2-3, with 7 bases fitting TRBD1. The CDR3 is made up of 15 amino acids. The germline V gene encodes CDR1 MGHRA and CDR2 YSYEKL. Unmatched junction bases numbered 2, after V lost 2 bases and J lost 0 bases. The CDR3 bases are TGCGCCAGCAGCCAAAGGGGGCTAAGCACAGATACGCAGTATTTT. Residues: CASSQRGLSTDTQYF.

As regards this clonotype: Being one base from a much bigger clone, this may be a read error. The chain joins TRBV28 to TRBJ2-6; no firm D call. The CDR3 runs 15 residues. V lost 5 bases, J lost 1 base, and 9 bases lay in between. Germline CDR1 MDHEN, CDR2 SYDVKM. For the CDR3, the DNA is TGTGCCAGCAGTCCCACACCGTCTGGGGCCAACGTCCTGACTTTC. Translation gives CASSPTPSGANVLTF.

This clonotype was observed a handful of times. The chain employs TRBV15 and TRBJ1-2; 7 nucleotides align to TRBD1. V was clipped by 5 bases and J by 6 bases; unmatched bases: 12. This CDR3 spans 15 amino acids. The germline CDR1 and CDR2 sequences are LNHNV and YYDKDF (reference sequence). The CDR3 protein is CATSRGTAGSHGYTF. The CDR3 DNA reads TGTGCCACCAGCCGGGGGACAGCCGGATCACATGGCTACACCTTC.

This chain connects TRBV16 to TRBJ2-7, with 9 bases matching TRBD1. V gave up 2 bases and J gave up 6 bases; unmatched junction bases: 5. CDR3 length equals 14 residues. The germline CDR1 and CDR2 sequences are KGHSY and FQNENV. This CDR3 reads CASSQGQGIPEQYF. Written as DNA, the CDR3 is TGTGCCAGCAGCCAAGGACAGGGGATCCCCGAGCAGTACTTC.

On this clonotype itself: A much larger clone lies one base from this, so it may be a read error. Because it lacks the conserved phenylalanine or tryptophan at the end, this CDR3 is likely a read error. CDR3 loop: CASSLSPGGQETQYV. The CDR3 nucleotides read TGTGCCAGCAGCTTGAGTCCCGGGGGCCAAGAGACCCAGTACGTC. The rearrangement links TRBV7-2 to TRBJ2-5; D perhaps matches TRBD2 (6 bases). The CDR3 totals 15 residues. From germline, CDR1 is SGHTA and CDR2 FQGNSA. The V gene lost 3 bases and the J gene lost 1 base, with 12 bases spanning the gap.